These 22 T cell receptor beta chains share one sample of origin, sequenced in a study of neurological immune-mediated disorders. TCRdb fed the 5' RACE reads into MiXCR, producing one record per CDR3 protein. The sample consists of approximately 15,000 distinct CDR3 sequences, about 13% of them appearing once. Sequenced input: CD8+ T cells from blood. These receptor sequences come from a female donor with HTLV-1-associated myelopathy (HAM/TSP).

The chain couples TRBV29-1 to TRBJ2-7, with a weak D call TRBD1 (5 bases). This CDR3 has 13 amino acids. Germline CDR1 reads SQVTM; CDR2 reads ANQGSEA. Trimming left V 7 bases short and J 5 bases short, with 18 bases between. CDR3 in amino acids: CSAVAAGSHEQYF. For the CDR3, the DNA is TGCAGCGCTGTGGCGGCAGGGTCCCACGAGCAGTACTTC.

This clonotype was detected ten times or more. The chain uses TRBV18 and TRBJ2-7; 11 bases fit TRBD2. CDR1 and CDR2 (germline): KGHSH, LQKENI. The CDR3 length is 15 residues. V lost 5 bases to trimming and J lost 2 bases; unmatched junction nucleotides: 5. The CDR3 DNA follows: TGTGCCAGCTCAGCGACTAGCGGGGATCCCTACGAGCAGTACTTC. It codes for CASSATSGDPYEQYF.

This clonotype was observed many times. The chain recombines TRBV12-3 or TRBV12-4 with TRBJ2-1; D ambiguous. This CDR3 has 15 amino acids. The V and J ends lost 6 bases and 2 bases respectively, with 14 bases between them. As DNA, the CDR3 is TGTGCCAGCAGCCCTGGACCACCCACCTACAATGAGCAGTTCTTC. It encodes CASSPGPPTYNEQFF.

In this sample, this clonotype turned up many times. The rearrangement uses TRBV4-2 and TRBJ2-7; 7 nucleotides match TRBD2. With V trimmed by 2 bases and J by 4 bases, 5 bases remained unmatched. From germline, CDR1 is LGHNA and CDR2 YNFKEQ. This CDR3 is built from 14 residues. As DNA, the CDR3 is TGTGCCAGCAGCCAACCAAGGGAGGGGTACGAGCAGTACTTC. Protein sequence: CASSQPREGYEQYF.

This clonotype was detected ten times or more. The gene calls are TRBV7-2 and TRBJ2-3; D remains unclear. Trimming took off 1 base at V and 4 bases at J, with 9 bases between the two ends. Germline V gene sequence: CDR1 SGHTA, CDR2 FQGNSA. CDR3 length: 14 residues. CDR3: CASSLVGLSDTQYF. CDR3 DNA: TGTGCCAGCAGCTTAGTGGGGTTATCAGATACGCAGTATTTT.

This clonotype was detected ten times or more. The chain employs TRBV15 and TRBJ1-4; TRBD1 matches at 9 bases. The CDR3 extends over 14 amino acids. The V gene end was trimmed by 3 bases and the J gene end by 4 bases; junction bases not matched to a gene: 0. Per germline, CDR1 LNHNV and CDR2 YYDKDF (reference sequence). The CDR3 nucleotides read TGTGCCACCAGCAGGGACAGGGGTAATGAAAAACTGTTTTTT. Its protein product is CATSRDRGNEKLFF. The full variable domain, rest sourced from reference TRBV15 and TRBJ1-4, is DAMVIQNPRYQVTQFGKPVTLSCSQTLNHNVMYWYQQKSSQAPKLLFHYYDKDFNNEADTPDNFQSRRPNTSFCFLDIRSPGLGDTAMYLCATSRDRGNEKLFFGSGTQLSVL.

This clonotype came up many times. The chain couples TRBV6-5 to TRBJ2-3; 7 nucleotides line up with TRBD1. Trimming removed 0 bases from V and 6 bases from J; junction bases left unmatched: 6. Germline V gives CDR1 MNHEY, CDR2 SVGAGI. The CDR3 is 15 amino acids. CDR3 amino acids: CASSYSTGSSDTQYF. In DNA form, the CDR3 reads TGTGCCAGCAGTTACTCGACAGGGAGCAGCGATACGCAGTATTTT.

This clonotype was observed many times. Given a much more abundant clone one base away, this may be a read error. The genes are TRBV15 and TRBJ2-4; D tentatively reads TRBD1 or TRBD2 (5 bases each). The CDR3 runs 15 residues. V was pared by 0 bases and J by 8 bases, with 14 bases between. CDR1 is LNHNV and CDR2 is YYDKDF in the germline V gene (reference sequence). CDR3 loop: CATSRDGAGDDIQYF. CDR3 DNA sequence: TGTGCCACCAGCAGAGATGGGGCGGGCGACGACATTCAGTACTTC.

As DNA, the CDR3 is TGTGCCAGCAGCTTAGGGAGGAACTACACCTTC. Translating gives CASSLGRNYTF. The chain recombines TRBV7-9 with TRBJ1-2, with no clear D. Germline V gene data show CDR1 as SEHNR and CDR2 as FQNEAQ (reference sequence). The length of the CDR3 is 11 residues. The germline V and J ends were trimmed by 1 base and 10 bases, with 7 bases remaining between them.

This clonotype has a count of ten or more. The DNA of the CDR3 is TGCAGCGTTGAGGGAATACTGAGGGACACCGGGGAGCTGTTTTTT. It translates to CSVEGILRDTGELFF. This chain links TRBV29-1 with TRBJ2-2; D is perhaps TRBD2 (5 bases). Per germline, CDR1 SQVTM and CDR2 ANQGSEA. The ends were cut back, 3 bases at V and 3 bases at J, with 14 bases in the middle. This CDR3 has 15 amino acids.

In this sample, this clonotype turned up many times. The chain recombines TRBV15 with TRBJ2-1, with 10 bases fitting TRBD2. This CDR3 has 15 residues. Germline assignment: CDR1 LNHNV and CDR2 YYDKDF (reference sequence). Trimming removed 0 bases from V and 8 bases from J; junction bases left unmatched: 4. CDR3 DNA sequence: TGTGCCACCAGCAGAGATTCTAGCGGGGGTTATGAGCAGTTCTTC. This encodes CATSRDSSGGYEQFF.

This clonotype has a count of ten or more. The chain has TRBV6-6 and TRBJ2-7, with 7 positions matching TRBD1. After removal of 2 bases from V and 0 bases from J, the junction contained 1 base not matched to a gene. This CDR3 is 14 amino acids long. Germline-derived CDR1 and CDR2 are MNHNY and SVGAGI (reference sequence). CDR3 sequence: CASSYRGHSYEQYF. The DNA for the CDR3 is TGTGCCAGCAGTTACAGGGGGCACTCCTACGAGCAGTACTTC.

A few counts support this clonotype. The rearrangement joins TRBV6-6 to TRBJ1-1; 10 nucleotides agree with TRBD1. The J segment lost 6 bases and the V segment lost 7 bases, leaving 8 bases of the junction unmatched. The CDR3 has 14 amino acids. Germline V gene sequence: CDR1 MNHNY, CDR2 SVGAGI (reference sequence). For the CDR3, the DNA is TGTGCCAGCAAATGGGACAGGGGACGATCTGAAGCTTTCTTT. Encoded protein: CASKWDRGRSEAFF.

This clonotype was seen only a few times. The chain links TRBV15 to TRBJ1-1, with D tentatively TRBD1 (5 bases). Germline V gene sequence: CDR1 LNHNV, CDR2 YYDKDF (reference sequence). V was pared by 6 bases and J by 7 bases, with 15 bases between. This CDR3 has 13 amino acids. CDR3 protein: CATRGTGRVEAFF. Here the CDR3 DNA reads TGTGCCACCAGGGGGACGGGAAGAGTTGAAGCTTTCTTT. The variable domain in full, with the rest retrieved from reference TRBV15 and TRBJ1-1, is DAMVIQNPRYQVTQFGKPVTLSCSQTLNHNVMYWYQQKSSQAPKLLFHYYDKDFNNEADTPDNFQSRRPNTSFCFLDIRSPGLGDTAMYLCATRGTGRVEAFFGQGTRLTVV.

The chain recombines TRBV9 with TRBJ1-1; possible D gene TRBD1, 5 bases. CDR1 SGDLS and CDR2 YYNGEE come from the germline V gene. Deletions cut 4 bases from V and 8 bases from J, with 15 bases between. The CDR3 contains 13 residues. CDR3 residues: CASSLTSREEAFF. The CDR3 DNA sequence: TGTGCCAGCAGCTTAACATCCAGGGAGGAAGCTTTCTTT.

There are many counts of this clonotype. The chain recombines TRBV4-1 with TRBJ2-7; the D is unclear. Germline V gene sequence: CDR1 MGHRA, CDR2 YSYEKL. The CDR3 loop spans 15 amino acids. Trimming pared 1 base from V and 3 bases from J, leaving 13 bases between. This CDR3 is CASSQVHPESYEQYF. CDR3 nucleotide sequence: TGCGCCAGCAGCCAAGTTCATCCAGAGAGCTACGAGCAGTACTTC.

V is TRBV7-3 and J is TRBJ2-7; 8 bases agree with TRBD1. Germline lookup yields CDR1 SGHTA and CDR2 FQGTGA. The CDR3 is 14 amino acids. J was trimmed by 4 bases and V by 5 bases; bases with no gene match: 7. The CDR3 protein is CASSPAQGAYEQYF. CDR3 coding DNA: TGTGCCAGCAGCCCCGCCCAGGGGGCGTACGAGCAGTACTTC.

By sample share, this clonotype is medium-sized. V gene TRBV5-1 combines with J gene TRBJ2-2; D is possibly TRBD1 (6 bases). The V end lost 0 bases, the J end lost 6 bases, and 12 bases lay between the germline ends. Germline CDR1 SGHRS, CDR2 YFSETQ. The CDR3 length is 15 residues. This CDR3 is CASSLGDTRAGELFF. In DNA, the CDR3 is TGCGCCAGCAGCTTGGGGGACACCCGGGCCGGGGAGCTGTTTTTT.

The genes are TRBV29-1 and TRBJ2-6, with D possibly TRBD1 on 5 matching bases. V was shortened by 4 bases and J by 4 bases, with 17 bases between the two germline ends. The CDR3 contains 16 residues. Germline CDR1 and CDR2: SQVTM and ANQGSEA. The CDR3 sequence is CSVVPSGRSGANVLTF. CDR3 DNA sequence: TGCAGCGTTGTTCCGTCAGGGCGGTCAGGGGCCAACGTCCTGACTTTC.

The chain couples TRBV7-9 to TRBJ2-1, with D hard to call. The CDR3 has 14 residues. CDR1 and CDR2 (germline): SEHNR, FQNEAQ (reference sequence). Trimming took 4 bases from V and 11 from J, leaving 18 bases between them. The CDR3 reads CASSSHPRHRQQFF. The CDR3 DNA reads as TGTGCCAGCAGCTCGCATCCTCGACACCGCCAGCAGTTCTTC.

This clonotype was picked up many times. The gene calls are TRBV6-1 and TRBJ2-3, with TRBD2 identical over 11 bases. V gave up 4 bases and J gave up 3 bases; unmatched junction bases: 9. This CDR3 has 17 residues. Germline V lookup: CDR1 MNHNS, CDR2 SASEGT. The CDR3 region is CASSALSGGAGTDTQYF. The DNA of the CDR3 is TGTGCCAGCAGTGCCCTTAGCGGGGGGGCCGGGACAGATACGCAGTATTTT.

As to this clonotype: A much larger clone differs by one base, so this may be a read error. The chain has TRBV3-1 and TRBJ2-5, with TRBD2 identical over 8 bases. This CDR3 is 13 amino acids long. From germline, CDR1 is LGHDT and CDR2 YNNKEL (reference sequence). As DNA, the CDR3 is TGTGCCAGCGGGACTAGTTTCCAAGATACCCAGTACTTC. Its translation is CASGTSFQDTQYF.